The next 32 T cell receptor beta chains were all read from a single sample in a study of cytomegalovirus exposure and HLA in healthy donors. Primers: 60 Vbeta forward and 13 Jbeta reverse. Libraries were prepared by immunoSEQ multiplex PCR; TCRdb keeps only in-frame clonotypes and omits some of them. Found here are 130,000 to 150,000 clones, 55% to 80% of them singletons; the top ten hold roughly 1.3%. Sequenced: PBMCs. These receptors were taken from a woman aged 40 to 50 in good health and CMV-seronegative.

The chain combines TRBV6-6 with TRBJ1-1; D is unresolved. Trimming pared 0 bases from V and 1 base from J, leaving 6 bases between. The CDR3 has 14 amino acids. Germline CDR1 and CDR2: MNHNY and SVGAGI (reference sequence). Here the CDR3 DNA reads TGTGCCAGCAGTTACTCGAACAAGAACACTGAAGCTTTCTTT. Translating it yields CASSYSNKNTEAFF.

This clone has only a few counts. The V gene is TRBV5-6, the J gene TRBJ1-1, with D possibly TRBD1 on 5 matching bases. The CDR3 covers 16 residues. Germline values: CDR1 SGHDT, CDR2 YYEEEE. Trimming cost V 3 bases and J 5 bases, with 20 bases left between them. Here the CDR3 reads CASSWWTTSGLTEAFF. The CDR3 DNA follows: TGTGCCAGCAGCTGGTGGACCACCTCAGGGTTAACTGAAGCTTTCTTT.

This clone appeared a few times. The chain links TRBV27 to TRBJ1-1, with 9 bases matching TRBD1. Germline V gene data show CDR1 as MNHEY and CDR2 as SMNVEV (reference sequence). There are 14 residues in the CDR3. Trimming at V came to 8 bases and at J to 4 bases, leaving 8 bases not matched to a gene. CDR3 protein: CASGFTGGVTEAFF. In DNA, the CDR3 is TGTGCCAGCGGATTTACAGGGGGCGTCACTGAAGCTTTCTTT.

This clone came up a few times. V gene TRBV6-6 combines with J gene TRBJ2-7; 10 bases align to TRBD2. Germline V gives CDR1 MNHNY, CDR2 SVGAGI (reference sequence). The CDR3 consists of 14 residues. V lost 6 bases to trimming and J lost 2 bases; unmatched junction nucleotides: 4. CDR3 nucleotides: TGTGCCAGCAGACGACTAGCGGGCACCTACGAGCAGTACGTC. As protein: CASRRLAGTYEQYV.

V usage is TRBV5-1 and J usage is TRBJ2-1; maybe TRBD1 (5 bases). The CDR3 loop spans 15 amino acids. Germline assignment: CDR1 SGHRS and CDR2 YFSETQ. The V and J ends lost 5 bases and 0 bases respectively, with 12 bases between them. CDR3 DNA sequence: TGCGCCAGCAGTTGGGGCAGAAGCTCCTACAATGAGCAGTTCTTC. Its translation is CASSWGRSSYNEQFF.

V is TRBV5-1 and J is TRBJ1-2, with 10 bases that match TRBD1. Germline CDR1 and CDR2: SGHRS and YFSETQ. This CDR3 contains 16 residues. V was clipped by 4 bases and J by 4 bases; unmatched bases: 10. CDR3 sequence (DNA): TGCGCCAGCAGCGGTACCGGGACAGGGGCGGGCTATGGCTACACCTTC. It yields the protein CASSGTGTGAGYGYTF. Complete variable domain (other parts from reference TRBV5-1 and TRBJ1-2): KAGVTQTPRYLIKTRGQQVTLSCSPISGHRSVSWYQQTPGQGLQFLFEYFSETQRNKGNFPGRFSGRQFSNSRSEMNVSTLELGDSALYLCASSGTGTGAGYGYTFGSGTRLTVV.

The rearrangement uses TRBV27 and TRBJ1-1, with 9 positions matching TRBD1. Germline V gene sequence: CDR1 MNHEY, CDR2 SMNVEV (reference sequence). J gave up 10 bases and V 5 bases, and 8 bases lay outside the gene matches. The CDR3 spans 13 residues. CDR3 sequence reads: CASSTGGANRAFF. The CDR3, as DNA: TGTGCCAGCAGTACAGGGGGCGCGAATAGAGCTTTCTTT.

This chain connects TRBV23-1 to TRBJ1-5; D call uncertain. TRBV23-1 is known as an ORF, though its function is uncertain. The CDR3 sequence is 19 residues long. Between the trimmed V and J ends, which lost 0 bases and 5 bases, there was a span of 23 bases. The CDR3 here is CASSQSCVREPWSYQPQHF. The CDR3 bases are TGCGCCAGCAGTCAATCCTGCGTTCGGGAACCGTGGAGCTATCAGCCCCAGCATTTT.

The chain employs TRBV5-6 and TRBJ1-5, with D uncertain. Germline V gene sequence: CDR1 SGHDT, CDR2 YYEEEE. The CDR3 covers 15 residues. The ends were cut back, 1 base at V and 3 bases at J, with 11 bases in the middle. The DNA for the CDR3 is TGTGCCAGCAGCTTGTCGGCAGGATTCAATCAGCCCCAGCATTTT. This codes for CASSLSAGFNQPQHF.

Notes on this clone: At one of its ends the junction is not consistent with the germline gene, which may arise from a read error. The chain links TRBV7-7 to TRBJ2-5; D not resolved. Germline values: CDR1 SSHAT, CDR2 FNYEAQ (reference sequence). The CDR3 runs to 13 residues. Here the CDR3 reads CASSLGYKETQYF. DNA for the CDR3: TGTGCTAGCAGCTTAGGATACAAAGAGACCCAGTACTTC.

This clone occurred once. V is TRBV27 and J is TRBJ1-2; D remains ambiguous. V was pared by 2 bases and J by 6 bases, with 16 bases between. From germline, CDR1 is MNHEY and CDR2 SMNVEV (reference sequence). This CDR3 has 15 residues. The CDR3 coding sequence is TGTGCCAGCAGTTTAGGGAGCAGGCCAAGAGATGGCTACACCTTC. This translates into CASSLGSRPRDGYTF.

The chain links TRBV4-2 to TRBJ2-1; a possible D gene is TRBD1 (6 bases). With 1 base removed from V and 10 bases from J, the gap between germline ends came to 14 bases. Germline V gene lookup returns CDR1 LGHNA and CDR2 YNFKEQ. The CDR3 is made up of 14 amino acids. For the CDR3, the DNA is TGTGCCAGCAGCCAAGCGGGGCGACAGGAGGAGCAGTTCTTC. Amino acids: CASSQAGRQEEQFF.

As regards this clone: Sequence at one end of the junction differs from germline and may be a read error. This chain links TRBV7-9 with TRBJ1-6; unclear D gene. CDR1 SEHNR and CDR2 FQNEAQ come from the germline V gene (reference sequence). CDR3 length: 14 amino acids. The CDR3, as DNA: TGTTCCAGCGGTACATCCAGCTATAATTCACCCCTCCACTTT. Translation: CSSGTSSYNSPLHF.

V gene TRBV7-8 combines with J gene TRBJ1-4, with a possible D match to TRBD1 (6 bases). This CDR3 contains 16 residues. The V end was cut by 0 bases, the J end by 4 bases, with 12 bases between. Germline V CDR1 and CDR2: SGHVS, FQNEAQ. CDR3: CASSLAGGAFNEKLFF. In nucleotides, the CDR3 is TGTGCCAGCAGCTTAGCGGGGGGGGCTTTTAATGAAAAACTGTTTTTT.

The rearrangement uses TRBV6-8 and TRBJ2-7, with 7 bases lining up with TRBD1. CDR3 length: 15 residues. J lost 2 bases, V lost 7 bases, and 11 bases had no gene match. The germline V gene encodes CDR1 MNHGY and CDR2 SAAAGT. CDR3 nucleotides: TGTGCCAGCAAACCTGACAGGGTAGTCCCCTACGAGCAGTACGTC. Translation: CASKPDRVVPYEQYV.

The chain combines TRBV5-5 with TRBJ2-3, with 8 bases aligning to TRBD1. The junction had 6 bases not matched to a gene; V was cut back by 5 bases and J by 1 base. CDR1 is SGHKS and CDR2 is YYEKEE in the germline V gene (reference sequence). The CDR3 is 15 amino acids. CDR3 DNA sequence: TGTGCCAGCAGTTACGACAGGGGAGGCACAGATACGCAGTATTTT. Its protein is CASSYDRGGTDTQYF.

This sequence joins TRBV2 and TRBJ2-7, with 11 bases aligning to TRBD2. V shed 4 bases, J shed 1 base, and the junction held 3 bases outside the gene matches. This CDR3 is 15 amino acids long. Germline CDR1 SNHLY, CDR2 FYNNEI. The CDR3 bases are TGTGCCAGCAGTGGGGCTAGCGGGGGGTCCTACGAGCAGTACTTC. Its translation is CASSGASGGSYEQYF.

The CDR3 sequence: CASSLSSRRRSGELFF. The CDR3 nucleotides read TGTGCCAGCAGCCTGTCTTCTAGGAGGAGATCCGGGGAGCTGTTTTTT. V gene TRBV7-9 combines with J gene TRBJ2-2; possible D gene TRBD2, 5 bases. V was pared by 5 bases and J by 6 bases, with 19 bases between. The CDR3 runs 16 residues. The germline V gene has CDR1 SEHNR and CDR2 FQNEAQ (reference sequence).

This clone has just one count. The chain is built from TRBV11-2 and TRBJ1-2, with TRBD1 matching 7 bases. There are 15 residues in the CDR3. Per germline, CDR1 SGHAT and CDR2 FQNNGV. The V segment lost 3 bases and the J segment 4 bases; nucleotides outside the gene matches: 8. The CDR3 reads CASSFLSGQVYGYTF. The CDR3 nucleotides read TGTGCCAGCAGCTTCCTATCCGGACAGGTCTATGGCTACACCTTC.

The genes are TRBV9 and TRBJ1-2; D might be TRBD1 (5 bases). The germline V and J ends were trimmed by 3 bases and 2 bases, with 5 bases remaining between them. The germline V gene encodes CDR1 SGDLS and CDR2 YYNGEE. The length of the CDR3 is 12 residues. CDR3 DNA sequence: TGTGCCAGCAGCGACAGGAACTATGGCTACACCTTC. It specifies CASSDRNYGYTF.

This chain connects TRBV28 to TRBJ2-2, with 7 positions matching TRBD2. CDR3 size: 14 residues. Trimming at V came to 6 bases and at J to 1 base, leaving 2 bases not matched to a gene. Per germline, CDR1 MDHEN and CDR2 SYDVKM. This CDR3 is CASSLAGNTGELFF. The CDR3 nucleotides read TGTGCCAGCAGCTTAGCGGGGAACACCGGGGAGCTGTTTTTT.

The chain recombines TRBV4-2 with TRBJ1-5; a possible D gene is TRBD1 (5 bases). The CDR3 has 17 amino acids. V was pared by 2 bases and J by 6 bases, with 20 bases between. From germline, CDR1 is LGHNA and CDR2 YNFKEQ. In nucleotides, the CDR3 is TGTGCCAGCAGCCAATCCGCGGGACTTAGGGATGCTCAGCCCCAGCATTTT. It is translated as CASSQSAGLRDAQPQHF.

This chain uses TRBV4-3 with TRBJ2-1, with 7 nucleotides matching TRBD1. The CDR3 is 16 amino acids. V shed 3 bases, J shed 8 bases, and the junction held 13 bases outside the gene matches. In germline, CDR1 is LGHNA, CDR2 YSLEER. DNA for the CDR3: TGCGCCAGCAGCCAGGAACAGGGGATGGGCGGATATGAGCAGTTCTTC. The encoded protein is CASSQEQGMGGYEQFF.

The rearrangement uses TRBV6-1 and TRBJ2-1, with D possibly TRBD2 on 5 matching bases. The germline V and J ends were trimmed by 6 bases and 7 bases, with 16 bases remaining between them. CDR3 length equals 14 residues. Germline-derived CDR1 and CDR2 are MNHNS and SASEGT. The CDR3 DNA is TGTGCCAGCAGGAGGGTAAGCGGACCGAATGAGCAGTTCTTC. It specifies CASRRVSGPNEQFF.

Of note for this clone: Germline is not matched at one junction end, which may reflect a read error. V is TRBV2 and J is TRBJ2-3, with 10 bases lining up with TRBD1. Germline-derived CDR1 and CDR2 are SNHLY and FYNNEI. CDR3 size: 15 residues. The CDR3 coding sequence is TGTGCCACCCAGGGGGGACAGGGGTACACAAATACGCAGTATTTT. Amino acid sequence: CATQGGQGYTNTQYF.

This sequence joins TRBV4-1 and TRBJ1-4; D unresolved. In germline, CDR1 is MGHRA, CDR2 YSYEKL. V shed 1 base and J shed 6 bases, with 12 bases lying between them. This CDR3 is 15 amino acids long. CDR3 amino acids: CASSQAQRMDEKLFF. CDR3 coding DNA: TGCGCCAGCAGCCAAGCCCAGAGGATGGATGAAAAACTGTTTTTT.

The chain has TRBV4-3 and TRBJ2-2; 7 nucleotides line up with TRBD1. Germline CDR1 and CDR2: LGHNA and YSLEER. The CDR3 totals 18 residues. V lost 4 bases to trimming and J lost 2 bases; unmatched junction nucleotides: 13. The CDR3 protein is CASSLTIPTGTNTGELFF. CDR3 sequence (DNA): TGCGCCAGCAGCCTAACAATCCCGACAGGGACCAACACCGGGGAGCTGTTTTTT.

The genes are TRBV5-8 and TRBJ2-7; 7 bases are shared with TRBD1. Germline V CDR1 and CDR2: SGHTS, YDEGEE. With V trimmed by 4 bases and J by 6 bases, 10 bases remained unmatched. The CDR3 loop spans 14 amino acids. The CDR3 DNA reads TGTGCCAGCAGCAGCCGGGACAGCGTAGTCGAGCAGTACTTC. It specifies CASSSRDSVVEQYF.

The V gene is TRBV9, the J gene TRBJ1-2, with D possibly TRBD1 on 5 matching bases. The germline CDR1 and CDR2 sequences are SGDLS and YYNGEE. The V end was cut by 3 bases, the J end by 3 bases, with 18 bases between. There are 16 residues in the CDR3. The CDR3 protein is CASSGGTMVRDYGYTF. The CDR3 region has the DNA TGTGCCAGCAGCGGGGGGACTATGGTCAGGGACTATGGCTACACCTTC.

The rearrangement joins TRBV5-1 to TRBJ2-3, with TRBD2 matching over 10 bases. CDR3 size: 17 residues. Germline V gives CDR1 SGHRS, CDR2 YFSETQ. V was pared by 2 bases and J by 4 bases, with 10 bases of the junction left unmatched. CDR3 in amino acids: CASSFFTSGGASDTQYF. DNA of the CDR3: TGCGCCAGCAGCTTTTTTACCAGCGGGGGGGCGTCAGATACGCAGTATTTT.

This clone has a handful of counts. The chain is built from TRBV5-6 and TRBJ2-2; a possible D gene is TRBD2 (5 bases). V was trimmed by 7 bases and J by 5 bases, leaving 18 bases between them. Germline lookup yields CDR1 SGHDT and CDR2 YYEEEE. This CDR3 region has 15 residues. CDR3 in amino acids: CASEPSSSITGELFF. The CDR3 bases are TGTGCCAGCGAACCTTCTAGCTCAATAACCGGGGAGCTGTTTTTT. The whole variable domain, filled in from reference TRBV5-6 and TRBJ2-2, reads DAGVTQSPTHLIKTRGQQVTLRCSPKSGHDTVSWYQQALGQGPQFIFQYYEEEERQRGNFPDRFSGHQFPNYSSELNVNALLLGDSALYLCASEPSSSITGELFFGEGSRLTVL.

The rearrangement links TRBV11-1 to TRBJ2-5; a weak D match, TRBD1 (5 bases). CDR1 is SGHAT and CDR2 is FQDESV in the germline V gene (reference sequence). The ends were cut back, 5 bases at V and 2 bases at J, with 15 bases in the middle. The CDR3 is 15 amino acids. The CDR3 reads CASSPGSQAQETQYF. The CDR3 DNA sequence: TGTGCCAGCAGCCCAGGGTCCCAAGCGCAAGAGACCCAGTACTTC.